The clone carrying this TCR beta chain was seen ten or more times. Antigen unknown. The data originate from a study of Graves' ophthalmopathy and Graves' hyperthyroidism. Study findings and constraints: Separation of ophthalmopathy from stable hyperthyroidism was achieved by a 13-signature model, at approximately 87% sensitivity and just over 80% specificity. At approximately 70% sensitivity and approximately 72% specificity, the model predicted progression of the ophthalmopathy.

Trimming shortened V by 9 bases and J by 3 bases, and 9 bases separated the two germline ends. This CDR3 has 11 amino acids. The germline gives CDR1 LNHDA, CDR2 SQIVND (reference sequence). The authors amplified TCR beta CDR3 regions, and they did so from RNA transcripts for repertoire sequencing. A first-round RT-PCR used HTBI primers, followed by a second-round multiplex PCR. TCRdb reprocessed the multiplex PCR reads via MiXCR and lists one record per CDR3 protein. The repertoire holds about 1.2 million distinct CDR3 sequences, 35% to 40% seen once, with around 10% in the top ten. Enrolled hyperthyroidism patients had a new diagnosis, a duration under 2 months, and an age of 18 to 65. Each diagnosis was determined on the basis of clinical symptoms, serum thyroxine, TRAb, thyroid ultrasound and orbital computed tomography.

The sequence derives from an adult man with Graves' hyperthyroidism. Sequencing used peripheral blood or thyroid tissue (not recorded which). The V call is TRBV19, the J call TRBJ2-7; either TRBD1 or TRBD2 may fit D (5 bases each). CDR3 region: CASRDLYEQYF. CDR3 sequence (DNA): TGTGCCAGCCGGGACCTCTACGAGCAGTACTTC.